A selection of T cell receptor beta chains follows, all from one sample in a study of CD8 T cells in Susac syndrome. One entry per CDR3 protein results from TCRdb running MiXCR on the immunoSEQ multiplex PCR reads. This sample has some 400,000 distinct CDR3 sequences, with around 85% found just once. The sequenced sample consisted of CD8+ T cells from PBMCs. Receptors originate from a human donor with multiple sclerosis. CDR3s include the opening cysteine and the closing phenylalanine or tryptophan. The D gene is left open where the match is weak. Where a row states a size, it is once, few, many or the class of an expanded clone; other rows omit it.

j_call v_call clone_size d_call cdr3_nt cdr3_aa
TRBJ1-1 TRBV6-5 NA NA TGTGCCAGCAGCCCGGCAATCAACACTGAAGCTTTCTTT CASSPAINTEAFF
TRBJ2-1 TRBV30 NA NA TGTGCCTGGGCCTCGGGTGTCGGTTACAATGAGCAGTTCTTC CAWASGVGYNEQFF
TRBJ1-3 TRBV20-1 NA NA TGCAGTGCTTCACACTTGGACGCTAGCTCTGGAAACACCATATATTTT CSASHLDASSGNTIYF
TRBJ2-7 TRBV4-1 once TRBD1 TGCGCCAGCAGCCAGGAAACAGTGGGACAGGGCTACGAGCAGTACTTC CASSQETVGQGYEQYF
TRBJ1-2 TRBV30 once TRBD1 TGTGCCTGGAGGTCCGGGACAGGGGATGAAGCTAACTATGGCTACACCTTC CAWRSGTGDEANYGYTF
TRBJ2-7 TRBV2 NA NA TGTGCCAGCAGTGCCGCAGGGTCCTCCTACGAGCAGTACTTC CASSAAGSSYEQYF
TRBJ2-1 TRBV20-1 NA NA TGCAGTGCTGTGGGAGCGTCCTCCTACAATGAGCAGTTCTTC CSAVGASSYNEQFF
TRBJ2-1 TRBV11-2 NA TRBD1 TGTGCCAGCAGCTCCGGGACAGGGTACAATGAGCAGTTCTTC CASSSGTGYNEQFF
TRBJ2-7 TRBV13 NA NA TGTGCCAGCAGCATTGGACAGACTCCGGGGGAGCAGTACTTC CASSIGQTPGEQYF
TRBJ1-2 TRBV6-5 NA NA TGTGCCAGCAGTTCACCGGGTGAATCCCGAACTAACTATGGCTACACCTTC CASSSPGESRTNYGYTF
TRBJ1-4 TRBV11-2 NA NA TGTGCCAGCAGCTTAGGAGGGGGGCGAAAACTGTTTTTT CASSLGGGRKLFF
TRBJ1-2 TRBV9 NA TRBD1 TGTGCCAGCAGCTTCCGGGACAGGGCCAACTATGGCTACACCTTC CASSFRDRANYGYTF
TRBJ2-7 TRBV4-1 NA NA TGCGCCAGCAGCCAGCACGATCAGGGGTTCTACGAGCAGTACTTC CASSQHDQGFYEQYF
TRBJ2-1 TRBV19 NA NA TGTGCCAGTAGGGGACACCCCTATTACAATGAGCAGTTCTTC CASRGHPYYNEQFF
TRBJ2-3 TRBV30 NA NA TGTGCCTGGACCGACCACCTCGGGACTGGCACAGATACGCAGTATTTT CAWTDHLGTGTDTQYF
TRBJ1-2 TRBV5-4 NA NA TGTGCCAGCAGCTTGGAAGGGGTGGACTATGGCTACACCTTC CASSLEGVDYGYTF
TRBJ1-1 TRBV6-5 NA NA TGTGCCAGCAGTCACGGGGGAAAGGGAGGATGGTTGAACACTGAAGCTTTCTTT CASSHGGKGGWLNTEAFF
TRBJ2-1 TRBV19 NA NA TGTGCCAGTAGTGTAAAGGTCACGGACTACCTCTACAATGAGCAGTTCTTC CASSVKVTDYLYNEQFF
TRBJ2-7 TRBV3-1 NA TRBD1 TGTGCCAGCAGCCAAGAACGGGACAGGGTATACGAGCAGTACTTC CASSQERDRVYEQYF
TRBJ2-1 TRBV6-5 NA NA TGTGCCAGCAGTTACTTGGCGAGTAAAGGGGACTATGAGCAGTTCTTC CASSYLASKGDYEQFF
TRBJ2-7 TRBV27 NA NA TGTGCCAGCAGTTTACGGGTATCTAGCGAGCAGTACTTC CASSLRVSSEQYF
TRBJ2-7 TRBV27 once NA TGTGCCAGCATTTCCTATTGGGGAGCAGGGTCGGACGAGCAGTACTTC CASISYWGAGSDEQYF
TRBJ1-1 TRBV5-6 NA NA TGTGCCAGCAGCCCACCCCCAGGCAGCCGGGGTATGGACACTGAAGCTTTCTTT CASSPPPGSRGMDTEAFF
TRBJ2-7 TRBV28 few TRBD2 TGTGCCAGCAGTTTATCTGCGGGAGGGCCTAAAGAGCAGTACTTC CASSLSAGGPKEQYF
TRBJ2-5 TRBV27 NA TRBD1 TGTGCCAGCAGTCCACGGACAGGGGGCCTCCAAGAGACCCAGTACTTC CASSPRTGGLQETQYF
TRBJ1-1 TRBV6-5 NA NA TGTGCCAGCAGTTACTCGGCTTTAGTACGGACTGAAGCTTTCTTT CASSYSALVRTEAFF
TRBJ2-1 TRBV28 NA NA TGTGCCAGCACCCAGGGCTTAGAGCAGTTCTTC CASTQGLEQFF
TRBJ1-2 TRBV5-6 NA NA TGTGCCAGCAGCTTGGTGGCAGGGGAGAATGGCTACACCTTC CASSLVAGENGYTF
TRBJ1-1 TRBV6-1 NA NA TGTGCCAGCGGCACGTACACTGAAGCTTTCTTT CASGTYTEAFF